This T cell receptor beta chain was captured in a study of beta chain features in type 1 diabetes. This clone appeared a few times. Its antigen is as yet unknown. Every bit of the isolated RNA underwent reverse transcription, so sequencing read expressed TCRB transcripts. Some clones are missing from TCRdb's copy, which holds only in-frame ones; the method was immunoSEQ multiplex PCR. The data hold around 430,000 clones, with approximately 31% observed a single time. Averaging approximately 120 mL, one heparinised blood draw came from each individual donor. Post-sort purity exceeded 95% for all sorted populations. CDR1 MNHEY and CDR2 SMNVEV come from the germline V gene (reference sequence). V lost 2 bases, J lost 0 bases, and 8 bases lay in between. The CDR3 covers 15 residues. Notes on the study in general: TCRB CDR3s were moderately but significantly shorter in Type 1 diabetes patients in all four CD4+ subsets.

V usage is TRBV27 and J usage is TRBJ2-1, with D maybe TRBD1 (6 bases). This sequence was found in a man between 18 and 29 years old in good health. Material: naive CD4+ T cells from blood. The CDR3 is CASSLQGSSYNEQFF. CDR3 coding DNA: TGTGCCAGCAGTTTACAGGGGAGCTCCTACAATGAGCAGTTCTTC.